The text below deals with one TCR beta chain. What it recognizes is unknown. Sequenced patients had shown CD8+CD57+ cell expansion by flow cytometry. Each of the patients presented with severe acquired aplastic anemia. Patient blood was sampled before any therapy had been received. This specimen belongs to a study of CD8+CD57+ T cells in acquired aplastic anemia. Turning to the study itself: An average of roughly 3 ug of DNA was obtained from sorted CD4+ and CD8+ cells. Overall study findings and caveats: Common to patients and controls were about 31 CD8+ CDR3 sequences.

TCR beta VDJ and CDR3 profiles were obtained from a genomic DNA template. TCRdb called the reads again in MiXCR, with one record for every CDR3 protein. The table lists roughly 160,000 distinct CDR3 sequences, roughly 43% of them singletons. Sample: sorted CD4+, CD8+, or CD8+CD57+ T cells (not recorded which) from PBMCs. The sequence derives from a human donor with aplastic anemia.

CDR3 nucleotides: TGTGCCAGTAGTATAGATCTTAGCGGGAGCTTGACAGACGAGCAGTACTTC. It encodes CASSIDLSGSLTDEQYF. The V and J genes are TRBV19 and TRBJ2-5; TRBD2 agrees at 9 bases. The J call may be in error: the DNA end matches TRBJ2-7 better. CDR1 LNHDA and CDR2 SQIVND come from the germline V gene (reference sequence). This CDR3 region has 17 residues.